Each of the 30 T cell receptor beta chains below was sequenced from the same sample in a study of T cell responses to AZD1222 COVID-19 vaccine. Libraries were prepared by immunoSEQ multiplex PCR; TCRdb keeps only in-frame clonotypes and omits some of them. Of tens of thousands of clones in the sample, roughly 93% were seen once. The input for sequencing was peripheral blood, taken on day 0 of AZD1222 vaccination. The receptors were sampled from an adult in good health.

CDR3 DNA: TGTGCCATCAGTGACAGGGGTGGTCAGCCCCAGCATTTT. It is translated as CAISDRGGQPQHF. V gene TRBV10-3 combines with J gene TRBJ1-5, with a tentative D call TRBD1 (6 bases). This CDR3 region has 13 residues. Trimming stripped 3 bases from V and 6 bases from J, with 9 bases between. Germline CDR1 is ENHRY and CDR2 is SYGVKD.

V usage is TRBV2 and J usage is TRBJ1-1, with D uncertain. V shed 7 bases and J shed 2 bases, with 17 bases lying between them. CDR1 and CDR2 (germline): SNHLY, FYNNEI. CDR3 length: 15 amino acids. The CDR3 reads CASTLYIGINTEAFF. The CDR3 region has the DNA TGTGCCAGCACCTTATACATCGGGATCAACACTGAAGCTTTCTTT.

The V and J genes are TRBV5-4 and TRBJ2-2; no clear D. Trimming left V 6 bases short and J 0 bases short, with 15 bases between. The CDR3 consists of 16 residues. The V gene's germline CDR1 is SGHNT and CDR2 YYREEE (reference sequence). DNA of the CDR3: TGTGCCAGCAAACCCCGCGGCGACGCGAACACCGGGGAGCTGTTTTTT. Encoded protein: CASKPRGDANTGELFF.

V usage is TRBV11-2 and J usage is TRBJ2-1, with D perhaps assigned TRBD1 or TRBD2 (6 bases each). CDR3 length equals 13 residues. Trimming pared 3 bases from V and 9 bases from J, leaving 12 bases between. CDR1 and CDR2 (germline): SGHAT, FQNNGV. The CDR3 protein is CASSFTGTGEQFF. The CDR3 DNA is TGTGCCAGCAGCTTCACAGGGACTGGTGAGCAGTTCTTC.

This chain uses TRBV29-1 with TRBJ2-1; weak D call: TRBD2 (5 bases). The germline V gene encodes CDR1 SQVTM and CDR2 ANQGSEA. This CDR3 spans 14 amino acids. With 4 bases removed from V and 4 bases from J, the gap between germline ends came to 14 bases. The CDR3: CSVGPRTRYNEQFF. CDR3 DNA: TGCAGCGTTGGGCCCCGGACTCGATACAATGAGCAGTTCTTC.

This rearrangement joins TRBV29-1 to TRBJ1-1; D is undetermined. From germline, CDR1 is SQVTM and CDR2 ANQGSEA. The V end lost 8 bases, the J end lost 1 base, and 11 bases lay between the germline ends. This CDR3 contains 12 residues. CDR3 amino acids: CSMRRTNTEAFF. DNA for the CDR3: TGCAGCATGCGACGGACGAACACTGAAGCTTTCTTT. Looking up the rest from reference TRBV29-1 and TRBJ1-1 gives the full variable domain: SAVISQKPSRDICQRGTSLTIQCQVDSQVTMMFWYRQQPGQSLTLIATANQGSEATYESGFVIDKFPISRPNLTFSTLTVSNMSPEDSSIYLCSMRRTNTEAFFGQGTRLTVV.

The J gene is TRBJ1-4, the V gene TRBV4-1, with 7 bases matching TRBD1. The CDR3 consists of 17 residues. The V gene end was trimmed by 7 bases and the J gene end by 3 bases; junction bases not matched to a gene: 14. CDR1 is MGHRA and CDR2 is YSYEKL in the germline V gene. CDR3 loop: CASTPEPSGGANEKLFF. The CDR3, as DNA: TGCGCCAGCACGCCAGAACCCTCAGGGGGAGCTAATGAAAAACTGTTTTTT.

The sample holds one count of this clone. The V and J genes are TRBV3-1 (or the pseudogene TRBV3-2) and TRBJ2-2; D gene unclear. Germline V gives CDR1 LGHDT, CDR2 YNNKEL (reference sequence). Trimming removed 0 bases at V and 3 bases at J, with 5 bases between. The CDR3 length is 14 residues. The CDR3 DNA follows: TGTGCCAGCAGCCAAGATCAGTACACCGGGGAGCTGTTTTTT. Translating it yields CASSQDQYTGELFF.

This clone was detected only a few times. The chain employs TRBV24-1 and TRBJ2-1; possible D gene TRBD1, 5 bases. Germline CDR1 is KGHDR and CDR2 is SFDVKD. CDR3 length: 12 residues. Trimming removed 4 bases at V and 12 bases at J, with 12 bases between. The CDR3 DNA reads as TGTGCCACCAGTGACTCAGGGATGAGGCAGTTCTTC. As protein: CATSDSGMRQFF.

V usage is TRBV9 and J usage is TRBJ2-5, with 8 bases matching TRBD2. The CDR3 has 15 residues. J lost 4 bases, V lost 4 bases, and 9 bases had no gene match. Germline V gives CDR1 SGDLS, CDR2 YYNGEE. The chain's CDR3 is CASSHPGGAGETQYF. CDR3 sequence (DNA): TGTGCCAGCAGCCACCCCGGGGGGGCGGGAGAGACCCAGTACTTC.

The V and J genes are TRBV18 and TRBJ2-1, with TRBD2 matching 11 bases. The CDR3 consists of 16 residues. The V gene end was trimmed by 4 bases and the J gene end by 1 base; junction bases not matched to a gene: 3. Germline lookup yields CDR1 KGHSH and CDR2 LQKENI. This CDR3 is CASSLSSGGSYNEQFF. The CDR3 DNA sequence: TGTGCCAGCTCACTCTCTAGCGGGGGGTCCTACAATGAGCAGTTCTTC.

CDR3 sequence: CASKGGPKVTF. DNA for the CDR3: TGTGCCAGCAAGGGGGGGCCCAAGGTGACTTTC. V usage is TRBV9 and J usage is TRBJ2-6; tentative D call: TRBD2 (7 bases). The germline V gene encodes CDR1 SGDLS and CDR2 YYNGEE. This CDR3 has 11 residues. With 6 bases removed from V and 17 bases from J, the gap between germline ends came to 15 bases.

The CDR3 loop is CASSLPPYRVPNEQFF. The CDR3 DNA reads as TGTGCCAGCAGCTTACCACCCTACAGGGTTCCCAATGAGCAGTTCTTC. The rearrangement uses TRBV7-2 and TRBJ2-1; possible D gene TRBD1, 6 bases. The CDR3 sequence is 16 residues long. The germline CDR1 and CDR2 sequences are SGHTA and FQGNSA. V gave up 2 bases and J gave up 6 bases, with 17 bases separating them. Full variable domain (remainder filled in from reference TRBV7-2 and TRBJ2-1): GAGVSQSPSNKVTEKGKDVELRCDPISGHTALYWYRQSLGQGLEFLIYFQGNSAPDKSGLPSDRFSAERTGGSVSTLTIQRTQQEDSAVYLCASSLPPYRVPNEQFFGPGTRLTVL.

This rearrangement joins TRBV3-1 (or the pseudogene TRBV3-2) to TRBJ2-2; 13 bases fit TRBD2. The CDR3 contains 19 residues. Germline V lookup: CDR1 LGHDT, CDR2 YNNKEL (reference sequence). Losses at the gene ends were 1 base for V and 3 bases for J; bases not matched to a gene: 8. The CDR3 here is CASSQGLGLAGPDTGELFF. CDR3 in DNA: TGTGCCAGCAGCCAAGGCCTGGGACTAGCGGGGCCGGACACCGGGGAGCTGTTTTTT.

This clone has only one observation. The genes are TRBV18 and TRBJ1-4; weak D call: TRBD1 (5 bases). The CDR3 consists of 15 residues. The germline V gene has CDR1 KGHSH and CDR2 LQKENI. V was clipped by 3 bases and J by 4 bases, with 12 bases between them. CDR3: CASSPLQGYNEKLFF. The CDR3, as DNA: TGTGCCAGCTCACCGCTGCAGGGCTATAATGAAAAACTGTTTTTT.

The chain couples TRBV5-4 to TRBJ2-1, with 7 bases identical to TRBD2. With 5 bases clipped from V and 8 bases from J, the junction kept 13 bases outside the gene matches. CDR1 is SGHNT, CDR2 YYREEE, per germline (reference sequence). CDR3 length equals 15 residues. This CDR3 is CASRVWGGIFDEQFF. CDR3 DNA sequence: TGTGCCAGCAGAGTTTGGGGGGGGATTTTCGATGAGCAGTTCTTC.

The chain has TRBV6-5 and TRBJ1-2; 9 bases fit TRBD1. CDR1 is MNHEY, CDR2 SVGAGI, per germline. The CDR3 runs 15 residues. The junction had 9 bases not matched to a gene; V was cut back by 2 bases and J by 8 bases. The CDR3 protein is CASSYRGQGKSGYTF. The CDR3 bases are TGTGCCAGCAGTTACCGGGGACAGGGTAAGAGCGGCTACACCTTC.

The chain couples TRBV3-1 (or the pseudogene TRBV3-2) to TRBJ2-1; D unclear. V lost 2 bases to trimming and J lost 2 bases, with 7 bases between them. The CDR3 is made up of 14 amino acids. Germline V gives CDR1 LGHDT, CDR2 YNNKEL (reference sequence). The CDR3 coding sequence is TGTGCCAGCAGCCAATCTGAAACCTACAATGAGCAGTTCTTC. It yields the protein CASSQSETYNEQFF.

The CDR3 region is CASSYRGTSGGVIEQYF. CDR3 sequence (DNA): TGTGCCAGCAGTTACCGTGGGACTAGCGGGGGGGTCATCGAGCAGTACTTC. V gene TRBV6-2 or TRBV6-3 combines with J gene TRBJ2-7; 16 positions match TRBD2. The V gene end was trimmed by 2 bases and the J gene end by 6 bases; junction bases not matched to a gene: 7. Germline lookup yields CDR1 MNHEY and CDR2 SVGEGT. This CDR3 has 17 amino acids.

The V gene is TRBV19, the J gene TRBJ2-5, with TRBD1 identical over 9 bases. V dropped 5 bases and J dropped 1; count of bases not matched to a gene: 5. The CDR3 runs to 15 residues. Germline-derived CDR1 and CDR2 are LNHDA and SQIVND (reference sequence). The CDR3 sequence is CASSPGDRAQETQYF. DNA of the CDR3: TGTGCCAGTAGTCCAGGGGACAGGGCCCAAGAGACCCAGTACTTC. Variable domain in full (rest from reference TRBV19 and TRBJ2-5): DGGITQSPKYLFRKEGQNVTLSCEQNLNHDAMYWYRQDPGQGLRLIYYSQIVNDFQKGDIAEGYSVSREKKESFPLTVTSAQKNPTAFYLCASSPGDRAQETQYFGPGTRLLVL.

The V gene is TRBV3-1 (or the pseudogene TRBV3-2), the J gene TRBJ2-2; TRBD1 aligns across 12 bases. J gave up 7 bases and V 4 bases, and 4 bases lay outside the gene matches. The CDR3 loop spans 15 amino acids. CDR1 is LGHDT and CDR2 is YNNKEL in the germline V gene (reference sequence). As DNA, the CDR3 is TGTGCCAGCAGCCCCGGGACAGGGGGCGGCGGGGAGCTGTTTTTT. As protein: CASSPGTGGGGELFF.

The chain joins TRBV3-1 (or the pseudogene TRBV3-2) to TRBJ1-6; TRBD1 matches 11 bases. There are 19 residues in the CDR3. J lost 0 bases, V lost 3 bases, and 7 bases had no gene match. CDR1 LGHDT and CDR2 YNNKEL come from the germline V gene (reference sequence). CDR3 region: CASSHHRDRGSSYNSPLHF. In DNA, the CDR3 is TGTGCCAGCAGCCATCACCGGGACAGGGGGAGCTCCTATAATTCACCCCTCCACTTT.

The chain couples TRBV6-2 or TRBV6-3 to TRBJ1-3; no reliable D call. The germline CDR1 and CDR2 sequences are MNHEY and SVGEGT. Trimming took off 2 bases at V and 3 bases at J, with 8 bases between the two ends. This CDR3 has 14 residues. The CDR3 region has the DNA TGTGCCAGCAGTTACCCGGCACATGGAAACACCATATATTTT. Its protein product is CASSYPAHGNTIYF.

V gene TRBV4-2 combines with J gene TRBJ1-2, with TRBD1 matching over 8 bases. Per germline, CDR1 LGHNA and CDR2 YNFKEQ. V was clipped by 4 bases and J by 9 bases; unmatched bases: 7. This CDR3 is 13 amino acids long. DNA of the CDR3: TGTGCCAGCAGCCTGGACAGGGTAGAGTGCTACACCTTC. It codes for CASSLDRVECYTF.

This chain connects TRBV5-1 to TRBJ1-1, with 8 bases that match TRBD1. This CDR3 contains 15 residues. Looked up from germline, CDR1 is SGHRS and CDR2 is YFSETQ. The junction had 3 bases not matched to a gene; V was cut back by 1 base and J by 1 base. The CDR3: CASSLFGQGNTEAFF. CDR3 coding DNA: TGCGCCAGCAGCTTGTTTGGACAGGGGAACACTGAAGCTTTCTTT.

The chain has TRBV19 and TRBJ1-5; TRBD1 matches 8 bases. The CDR3 length is 14 residues. Germline assignment: CDR1 LNHDA and CDR2 SQIVND (reference sequence). Trimming removed 4 bases from V and 6 bases from J; junction bases left unmatched: 5. The CDR3 sequence is CASSTTGTGQPQHF. In nucleotides, the CDR3 is TGTGCCAGTAGTACAACAGGGACAGGTCAGCCCCAGCATTTT. The full variable domain, its missing parts supplied by reference TRBV19 and TRBJ1-5, is DGGITQSPKYLFRKEGQNVTLSCEQNLNHDAMYWYRQDPGQGLRLIYYSQIVNDFQKGDIAEGYSVSREKKESFPLTVTSAQKNPTAFYLCASSTTGTGQPQHFGDGTRLSIL.

The CDR3 protein is CASRHVPRDRVYPAGELFF. CDR3 bases: TGCGCCAGCCGACACGTTCCCCGGGACAGGGTTTATCCGGCCGGGGAGCTGTTTTTT. The J gene is TRBJ2-2, the V gene TRBV23-1; 9 bases are a match to TRBD1. TRBV23-1 is reported as an ORF; its role is uncertain. The J segment lost 6 bases and the V segment lost 8 bases, leaving 22 bases of the junction unmatched. The CDR3 consists of 19 residues.

This chain links TRBV6-1 with TRBJ2-6; tentative D call: TRBD2 (6 bases). The ends were cut back, 2 bases at V and 0 bases at J, with 17 bases in the middle. Germline V gene sequence: CDR1 MNHNS, CDR2 SASEGT. The CDR3 contains 19 residues. The CDR3 sequence: CASSERGERVTSGANVLTF. The CDR3 coding sequence is TGTGCCAGCAGTGAAAGGGGTGAGCGGGTTACCTCTGGGGCCAACGTCCTGACTTTC.

The rearrangement uses TRBV6-5 and TRBJ1-2, with 7 bases lining up with TRBD1. Germline trimming cut 6 bases from V and 7 bases from J; bases unmatched to any gene: 11. This CDR3 comprises 14 residues. CDR1 is MNHEY and CDR2 is SVGAGI in the germline V gene. CDR3 sequence: CASSSFQGGTGYTF. The CDR3 DNA reads TGTGCCAGCAGCTCGTTCCAGGGGGGGACTGGCTACACCTTC.

V and J are TRBV6-5 and TRBJ1-1, with D perhaps TRBD1 (6 bases). The CDR3 loop spans 15 amino acids. Germline V gene sequence: CDR1 MNHEY, CDR2 SVGAGI. V was shortened by 2 bases and J by 4 bases, with 14 bases between the two germline ends. The CDR3, as DNA: TGTGCCAGCAGTTACGTGATAGGGGGAAGCACTGAAGCTTTCTTT. Protein product: CASSYVIGGSTEAFF.